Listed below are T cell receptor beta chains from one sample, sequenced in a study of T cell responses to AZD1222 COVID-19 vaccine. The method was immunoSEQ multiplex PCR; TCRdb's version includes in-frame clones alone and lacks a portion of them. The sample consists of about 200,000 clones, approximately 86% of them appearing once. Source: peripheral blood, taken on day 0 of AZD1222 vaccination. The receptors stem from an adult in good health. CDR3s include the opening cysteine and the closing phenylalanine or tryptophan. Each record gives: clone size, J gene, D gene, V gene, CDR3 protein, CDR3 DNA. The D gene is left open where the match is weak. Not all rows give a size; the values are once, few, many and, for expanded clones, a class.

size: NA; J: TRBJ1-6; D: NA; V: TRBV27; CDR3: CASRVRHNNSPLHF; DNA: TGTGCCAGCAGAGTGCGCCATAATAATTCACCCCTCCACTTT
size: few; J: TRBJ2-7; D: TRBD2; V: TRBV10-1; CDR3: CASEPGLAGEQYF; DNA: TGCGCCAGTGAACCGGGACTAGCGGGCGAGCAGTACTTC
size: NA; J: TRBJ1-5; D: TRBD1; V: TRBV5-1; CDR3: CASSRGQGGPQHF; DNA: TGCGCCAGCAGCCGGGGACAGGGAGGGCCCCAGCATTTT
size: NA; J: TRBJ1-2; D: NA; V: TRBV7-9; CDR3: CASSLTSYGYTF; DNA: TGTGCCAGCAGCTTAACCAGCTATGGCTACACCTTC
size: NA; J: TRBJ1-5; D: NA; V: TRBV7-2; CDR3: CASSLRVGARQPQHF; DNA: TGTGCCAGCAGCTTGAGGGTGGGGGCCCGTCAGCCCCAGCATTTT
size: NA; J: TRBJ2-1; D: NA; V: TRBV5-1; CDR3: CASSPGPTNEQFF; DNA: TGCGCCAGCAGCCCGGGACCGACGAATGAGCAGTTCTTC
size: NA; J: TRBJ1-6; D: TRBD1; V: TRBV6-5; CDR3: CASSSGGGYSPLHF; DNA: TGTGCCAGCAGTTCAGGGGGAGGTTATTCACCCCTCCACTTT
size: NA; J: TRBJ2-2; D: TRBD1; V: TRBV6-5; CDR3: CASSYGTGRSTGELFF; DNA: TGTGCCAGCAGTTACGGGACAGGAAGGAGCACCGGGGAGCTGTTTTTT
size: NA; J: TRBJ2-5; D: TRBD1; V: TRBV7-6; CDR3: CASSLVVRTGAETQYF; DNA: TGTGCCAGCAGCTTAGTGGTGCGGACAGGTGCAGAGACCCAGTACTTC
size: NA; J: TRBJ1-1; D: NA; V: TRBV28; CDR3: CASSSLYSEAFF; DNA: TGTGCCAGCAGTTCATTATACTCTGAAGCTTTCTTT
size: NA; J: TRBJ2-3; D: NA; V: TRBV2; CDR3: CASSELGTDTQYF; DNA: TGTGCCAGCAGTGAATTGGGCACAGATACGCAGTATTTT
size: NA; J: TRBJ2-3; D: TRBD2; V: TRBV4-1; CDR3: CASSQQGGGTDTQYF; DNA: TGCGCCAGCAGCCAGCAGGGAGGGGGCACAGATACGCAGTATTTT
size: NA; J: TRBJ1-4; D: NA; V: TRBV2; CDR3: CASSADSQTNEKLFF; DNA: TGTGCCAGCAGTGCTGACAGTCAAACTAATGAAAAACTGTTTTTT
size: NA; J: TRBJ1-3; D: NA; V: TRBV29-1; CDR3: CSATISGNTIYF; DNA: TGCAGTGCTACGATCTCTGGAAACACCATATATTTT
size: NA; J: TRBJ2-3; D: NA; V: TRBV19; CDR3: CASSARLIRTASDTQYF; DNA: TGTGCCAGTAGTGCCCGGCTGATACGGACAGCTTCAGATACGCAGTATTTT
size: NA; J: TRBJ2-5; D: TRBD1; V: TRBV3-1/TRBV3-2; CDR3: CASSQDSSSTGEETQYF; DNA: TGTGCCAGCAGCCAAGATTCTTCCTCAACAGGGGAAGAGACCCAGTACTTC
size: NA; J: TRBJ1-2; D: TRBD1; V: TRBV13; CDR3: CASSLEPGQGAYGYTF; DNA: TGTGCCAGCAGCTTAGAACCGGGACAGGGAGCATATGGCTACACCTTC
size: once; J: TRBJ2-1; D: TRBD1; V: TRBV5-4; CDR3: CASSPRGGDRALFF; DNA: TGTGCCAGCAGCCCCAGGGGTGGGGACAGGGCCTTGTTCTTC
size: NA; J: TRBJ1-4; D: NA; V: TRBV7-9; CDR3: CASSPWTPVGGEKLFF; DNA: TGTGCCAGCAGCCCGTGGACGCCGGTCGGTGGTGAAAAACTGTTTTTT
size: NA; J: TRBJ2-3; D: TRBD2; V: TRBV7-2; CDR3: CASSLALAGGSTDTQYF; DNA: TGTGCCAGCAGCTTAGCCCTAGCGGGGGGCAGCACAGATACGCAGTATTTT
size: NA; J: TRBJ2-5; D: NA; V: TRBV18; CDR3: CASSPADLGTQYF; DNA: TGTGCCAGCTCACCGGCGGACCTAGGAACCCAGTACTTC
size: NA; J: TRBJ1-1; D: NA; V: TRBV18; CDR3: CASSPTDSMGGTEAFF; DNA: TGTGCCAGCTCACCTACAGACAGCATGGGGGGCACTGAAGCTTTCTTT
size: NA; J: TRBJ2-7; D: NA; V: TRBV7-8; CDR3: CASSPLVPGSEQYF; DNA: TGTGCCAGCAGCCCCCTCGTCCCGGGTAGCGAGCAGTACTTC
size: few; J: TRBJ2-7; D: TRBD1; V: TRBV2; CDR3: CASSEDRDSYEQYF; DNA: TGTGCCAGCAGTGAAGATCGGGACAGCTACGAGCAGTACTTC
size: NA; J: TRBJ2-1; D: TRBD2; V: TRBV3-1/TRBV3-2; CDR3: CASSHQTSGVPFF; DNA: TGTGCCAGCAGCCACCAGACTAGCGGGGTCCCGTTCTTC
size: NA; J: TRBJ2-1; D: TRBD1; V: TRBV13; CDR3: CASSSGQIISYNEQFF; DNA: TGTGCCAGCAGCTCGGGACAGATTATTTCTTACAATGAGCAGTTCTTC
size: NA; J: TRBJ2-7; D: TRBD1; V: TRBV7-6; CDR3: CASSPGTGSYEQYF; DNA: TGTGCCAGCAGCCCCGGGACAGGCTCCTACGAGCAGTACTTC